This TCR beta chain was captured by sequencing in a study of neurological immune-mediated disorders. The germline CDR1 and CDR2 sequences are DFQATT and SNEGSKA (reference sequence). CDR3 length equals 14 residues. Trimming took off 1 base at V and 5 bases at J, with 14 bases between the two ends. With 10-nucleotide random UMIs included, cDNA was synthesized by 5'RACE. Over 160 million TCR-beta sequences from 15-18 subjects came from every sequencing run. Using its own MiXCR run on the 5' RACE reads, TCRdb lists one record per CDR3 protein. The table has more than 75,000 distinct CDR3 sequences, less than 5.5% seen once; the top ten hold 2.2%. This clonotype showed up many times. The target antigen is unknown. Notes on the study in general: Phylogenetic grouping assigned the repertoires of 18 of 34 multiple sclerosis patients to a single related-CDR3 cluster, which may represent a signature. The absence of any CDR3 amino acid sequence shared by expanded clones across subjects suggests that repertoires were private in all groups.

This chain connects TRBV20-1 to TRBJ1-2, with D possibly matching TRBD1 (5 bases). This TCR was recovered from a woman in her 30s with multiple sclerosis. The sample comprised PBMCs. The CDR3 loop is CSARVGTGGYGYTF. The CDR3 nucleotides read TGCAGTGCTAGAGTTGGGACGGGAGGGTATGGCTACACCTTC.